Presented here are 30 T cell receptor beta chains from one specimen sequenced in a study of T cell repertoires in cytomegalovirus infection. MiXCR was run by TCRdb on the reads, yielding one entry per CDR3 protein. This table holds some 220,000 distinct CDR3 sequences, 12% found once. Sequencing used PBMCs. The receptor source for this set is a human donor in good health (CMV status not recorded). Some clones in this sample may be carry-over from other donors' samples.

This clonotype came up a few times. This chain uses TRBV28 with TRBJ1-5; 10 bases line up with TRBD1. V was pared by 2 bases and J by 9 bases, with 4 bases of the junction left unmatched. The CDR3 is 14 amino acids. Germline CDR1 and CDR2: MDHEN and SYDVKM. Written as DNA, the CDR3 is TGTGCCAGCAGTTTAGGGACAGGGGAGGGGCCCCAGCATTTT. This gives the protein CASSLGTGEGPQHF. Drawing the rest from reference TRBV28 and TRBJ1-5, the complete variable domain is DVKVTQSSRYLVKRTGEKVFLECVQDMDHENMFWYRQDPGLGLRLIYFSYDVKMKEKGDIPEGYSVSREKKERFSLILESASTNQTSMYLCASSLGTGEGPQHFGDGTRLSIL.

The chain employs TRBV7-9 and TRBJ1-2; D not certain. In germline, CDR1 is SEHNR, CDR2 FQNEAQ (reference sequence). V was clipped by 5 bases and J by 4 bases, with 14 bases between them. This CDR3 spans 14 amino acids. The CDR3 coding sequence is TGTGCCAGCAGCATGATCGAGGGCGGCTATGGCTACACCTTC. Protein product: CASSMIEGGYGYTF.

This clonotype was observed many times. The rearrangement uses TRBV25-1 and TRBJ2-3; D is unresolved. V was pared by 1 base and J by 6 bases, with 8 bases between. Germline lookup yields CDR1 MGHDK and CDR2 SYGVNS. The CDR3 sequence is 13 residues long. This chain's CDR3 is CASSELGQDTQYF. The DNA of the CDR3 is TGTGCCAGCAGTGAATTAGGGCAGGATACGCAGTATTTT.

This clonotype was detected many times. V is TRBV7-8 and J is TRBJ1-2, with 7 bases fitting TRBD1. This CDR3 spans 15 amino acids. Germline V lookup: CDR1 SGHVS, CDR2 FQNEAQ. Trimming cost V 3 bases and J 4 bases; bases outside gene matches: 8. The DNA for the CDR3 is TGTGCCAGCAGCTTGCAAACAGGGGTTTCCTATGGCTACACCTTC. Protein sequence: CASSLQTGVSYGYTF.

This clonotype occurred many times. The chain couples TRBV12-3 or TRBV12-4 to TRBJ1-2; TRBD1 is a possible D gene (5 bases). V was clipped by 2 bases and J by 6 bases, with 16 bases between them. The CDR3 runs to 15 residues. Here the CDR3 reads CASSLSRGEVHGYTF. The CDR3 bases are TGTGCCAGCAGTTTAAGCCGGGGGGAAGTGCATGGCTACACCTTC.

This chain connects TRBV2 to TRBJ1-3; 8 bases map to TRBD1. This CDR3 has 13 amino acids. The V segment lost 6 bases and the J segment 8 bases; nucleotides outside the gene matches: 6. Germline V CDR1 and CDR2: SNHLY, FYNNEI. The CDR3 here is CASSNGQGHTIYF. In DNA, the CDR3 is TGTGCCAGCAGCAATGGACAGGGTCACACCATATATTTT. Drawing the rest from reference TRBV2 and TRBJ1-3, the complete variable domain is EPEVTQTPSHQVTQMGQEVILRCVPISNHLYFYWYRQILGQKVEFLVSFYNNEISEKSEIFDDQFSVERPDGSNFTLKIRSTKLEDSAMYFCASSNGQGHTIYFGEGSWLTVV.

This clonotype appeared many times. This chain uses TRBV19 with TRBJ1-4, with TRBD1 as a possible D gene (5 bases). V was trimmed by 8 bases and J by 7 bases, leaving 11 bases between them. CDR1 and CDR2 (germline): LNHDA, SQIVND (reference sequence). This CDR3 has 12 amino acids. The CDR3 DNA reads TGTGCCAGTGCCCCCGGGGCTGAAAAACTGTTTTTT. It is translated as CASAPGAEKLFF.

Ten or more counts support this clonotype. The chain employs TRBV7-6 and TRBJ2-1; TRBD2 agrees at 11 bases. The CDR3 has 17 amino acids. Per germline, CDR1 SGHVS and CDR2 FNYEAQ. Unmatched junction bases numbered 9, after V lost 2 bases and J lost 6 bases. CDR3 loop: CASSLTGTSGPSNEQFF. DNA of the CDR3: TGTGCCAGCAGCTTAACCGGGACTAGCGGTCCTAGCAATGAGCAGTTCTTC.

This clonotype has just a few counts. This rearrangement joins TRBV7-9 to TRBJ1-2; 7 bases match TRBD1. V was pared by 5 bases and J by 1 base, with 7 bases of the junction left unmatched. The CDR3 totals 15 residues. The germline V gene encodes CDR1 SEHNR and CDR2 FQNEAQ (reference sequence). This CDR3 is CASSTIDRVNYGYTF. The CDR3 nucleotides read TGTGCCAGCAGCACCATCGACAGGGTTAACTATGGCTACACCTTC.

At least ten counts were recorded for this clonotype. This chain uses TRBV19 with TRBJ2-1, with D uncertain. Trimming took 3 bases from V and 10 from J, leaving 13 bases between them. The CDR3 contains 13 residues. The germline V gene encodes CDR1 LNHDA and CDR2 SQIVND (reference sequence). The CDR3 region is CASSIGRPGEQFF. Written as DNA, the CDR3 is TGTGCCAGTAGTATCGGCAGGCCTGGCGAGCAGTTCTTC.

This clonotype was seen ten or more times. The rearrangement links TRBV7-2 to TRBJ2-1, with D unresolved. This CDR3 has 17 amino acids. CDR1 SGHTA and CDR2 FQGNSA come from the germline V gene. V was shortened by 5 bases and J by 2 bases, with 19 bases between the two germline ends. The chain's CDR3 is CASSTESSGSTYNEQFF. The CDR3 DNA follows: TGTGCCAGCAGCACAGAATCGAGTGGCTCGACCTACAATGAGCAGTTCTTC.

This clonotype was recorded many times. This rearrangement joins TRBV6-2 or TRBV6-3 to TRBJ2-7; 8 bases fit TRBD1. The germline CDR1 and CDR2 sequences are MNHEY and SVGEGT. The CDR3 consists of 16 residues. Germline trimming cut 0 bases from V and 7 bases from J; bases unmatched to any gene: 11. The CDR3 region is CASSYSSRTGREEQYF. CDR3 bases: TGTGCCAGCAGTTACTCCTCACGGACAGGGAGAGAAGAGCAGTACTTC.

The rearrangement joins TRBV19 to TRBJ1-2; D is unresolved. The germline V and J ends were trimmed by 4 bases and 6 bases, with 21 bases remaining between them. CDR1 LNHDA and CDR2 SQIVND come from the germline V gene (reference sequence). The CDR3 runs 16 residues. The CDR3 loop is CASSKGGRPGGNGYTF. The CDR3 coding sequence is TGTGCCAGTAGTAAGGGCGGTCGGCCTGGAGGTAATGGCTACACCTTC. Drawing the rest from reference TRBV19 and TRBJ1-2, the complete variable domain is DGGITQSPKYLFRKEGQNVTLSCEQNLNHDAMYWYRQDPGQGLRLIYYSQIVNDFQKGDIAEGYSVSREKKESFPLTVTSAQKNPTAFYLCASSKGGRPGGNGYTFGSGTRLTVV.

The rearrangement links TRBV28 to TRBJ1-4; D unclear. The V and J ends lost 6 bases and 8 bases respectively, with 13 bases between them. In germline, CDR1 is MDHEN, CDR2 SYDVKM. The CDR3 extends over 13 amino acids. The CDR3 is CASSGGGREKLFF. CDR3 bases: TGTGCCAGCAGCGGTGGAGGGCGAGAAAAACTGTTTTTT.

This clonotype has a count of ten or more. The chain links TRBV20-1 to TRBJ1-5; D is possibly TRBD1 (5 bases). The CDR3 is made up of 14 amino acids. Germline V gene sequence: CDR1 DFQATT, CDR2 SNEGSKA (reference sequence). V lost 6 bases and J 3 bases, leaving 15 bases between the germline ends. The CDR3: CSAAPGLYNQPQHF. CDR3 nucleotide sequence: TGCAGTGCCGCGCCGGGACTGTACAATCAGCCCCAGCATTTT.

This clonotype appeared a few times. The rearrangement joins TRBV7-2 to TRBJ2-1, with 9 bases identical to TRBD2. Germline-derived CDR1 and CDR2 are SGHTA and FQGNSA. The CDR3 consists of 16 residues. The trim removed 3 bases at V and 9 bases at J, leaving 12 bases unmatched. The chain's CDR3 is CASSLGGRGGGGEQFF. The CDR3 DNA reads TGTGCCAGCAGCTTGGGAGGGCGGGGGGGTGGGGGTGAGCAGTTCTTC.

This clonotype showed up many times. The chain uses TRBV6-1 and TRBJ2-5; 10 nucleotides align to TRBD1. In germline, CDR1 is MNHNS, CDR2 SASEGT. J lost 4 bases, V lost 6 bases, and 11 bases had no gene match. CDR3 length equals 16 residues. CDR3 sequence reads: CASRSGTGVGRETQYF. CDR3 coding DNA: TGTGCCAGCAGATCCGGGACAGGGGTTGGGCGAGAGACCCAGTACTTC.

The sample holds many counts of this clonotype. The J gene is TRBJ2-1, the V gene TRBV20-1; D may be TRBD1 or TRBD2 (5 bases each). This CDR3 has 14 residues. CDR1 and CDR2 (germline): DFQATT, SNEGSKA (reference sequence). V was clipped by 6 bases and J by 7 bases, with 19 bases between them. CDR3 sequence reads: CSAPAARGVNEQFF. DNA of the CDR3: TGCAGTGCCCCCGCAGCACGGGGCGTGAATGAGCAGTTCTTC.

Many counts were recorded for this clonotype. The chain is built from TRBV7-2 and TRBJ2-1; D is perhaps TRBD2 (7 bases). This CDR3 comprises 15 residues. Germline assignment: CDR1 SGHTA and CDR2 FQGNSA. The V gene lost 5 bases and the J gene lost 8 bases, with 19 bases spanning the gap. CDR3 bases: TGTGCCAGCAGCCCCCGGGGGGCCCACCTCGATGAGCAGTTCTTC. Residues: CASSPRGAHLDEQFF.

Ten or more counts support this clonotype. The chain carries TRBV28 and TRBJ2-5; 7 bases line up with TRBD2. The germline V gene has CDR1 MDHEN and CDR2 SYDVKM. With 5 bases clipped from V and 2 bases from J, the junction kept 5 bases outside the gene matches. CDR3 size: 14 residues. CDR3 in DNA: TGTGCCAGCAGTAGGACTAGTATTCAAGAGACCCAGTACTTC. It is translated as CASSRTSIQETQYF.

This clonotype was recorded a few times. V usage is TRBV20-1 and J usage is TRBJ1-1; tentatively, D is TRBD1 (6 bases). V lost 3 bases to trimming and J lost 1 base, with 9 bases between them. The CDR3 runs to 13 residues. CDR1 DFQATT and CDR2 SNEGSKA come from the germline V gene (reference sequence). CDR3 sequence (DNA): TGCAGTGCTAGTGGACAGCGGAACACTGAAGCTTTCTTT. Amino acids: CSASGQRNTEAFF.

This clonotype was counted at least ten times. The chain uses TRBV7-2 and TRBJ1-5, with D unresolved. Germline V gene data show CDR1 as SGHTA and CDR2 as FQGNSA. The CDR3 covers 16 residues. V was pared by 1 base and J by 7 bases, with 17 bases between. CDR3 bases: TGTGCCAGCAGCTTAGAGGGAGGGCTGAATAACCAGCCCCAGCATTTT. The encoded protein is CASSLEGGLNNQPQHF.

This clonotype has more than one count but fewer than ten. The chain carries TRBV20-1 and TRBJ2-1, with 8 bases that match TRBD2. The CDR3 is made up of 14 amino acids. J lost 4 bases, V lost 7 bases, and 9 bases had no gene match. Germline CDR1 is DFQATT and CDR2 is SNEGSKA (reference sequence). CDR3 region: CSVKRAGAYNEQFF. The CDR3 DNA is TGCAGTGTAAAGAGAGCGGGGGCTTACAATGAGCAGTTCTTC.

The V and J genes are TRBV7-9 and TRBJ2-4; D may be TRBD1 (5 bases). The V gene's germline CDR1 is SEHNR and CDR2 FQNEAQ (reference sequence). This CDR3 is built from 15 residues. V lost 1 base and J lost 1, with 8 bases in between. The CDR3 protein is CASSLGSGAKNIQYF. The CDR3 DNA reads as TGTGCCAGCAGCTTAGGGTCAGGGGCCAAAAACATTCAGTACTTC.

This clonotype was detected ten times or more. V is TRBV20-1 and J is TRBJ1-2, with a possible D match to TRBD1 (5 bases). Trimming took 3 bases from V and 0 from J, leaving 8 bases between them. Germline V gene data show CDR1 as DFQATT and CDR2 as SNEGSKA (reference sequence). This CDR3 region has 13 residues. CDR3 nucleotides: TGCAGTGCTAGTGAGGGGTCTAACTATGGCTACACCTTC. Translation: CSASEGSNYGYTF.

The rearrangement links TRBV5-1 to TRBJ2-7, with 10 bases lining up with TRBD1. Germline V CDR1 and CDR2: SGHRS, YFSETQ. The CDR3 covers 15 residues. The trim removed 4 bases at V and 6 bases at J, leaving 10 bases unmatched. CDR3 in amino acids: CASSPRPGTGAEQYF. The CDR3, as DNA: TGCGCCAGCAGCCCCCGACCCGGGACAGGGGCCGAGCAGTACTTC.

This chain joins TRBV7-2 and TRBJ1-2; 7 bases map to TRBD1. The CDR3 length is 15 residues. V lost 1 base and J lost 4; bases outside the gene matches: 6. Germline CDR1 SGHTA, CDR2 FQGNSA. The CDR3 DNA reads as TGTGCCAGCAGCTTAGAGAGGGACAGCCTCTATGGCTACACCTTC. Protein product: CASSLERDSLYGYTF.

In this sample, this clonotype turned up many times. This chain joins TRBV7-2 and TRBJ1-2, with D unresolved. Germline loops: CDR1 SGHTA, CDR2 FQGNSA. The CDR3 spans 13 residues. V was pared by 0 bases and J by 8 bases, with 10 bases between. In nucleotides, the CDR3 is TGTGCCAGCAGCTTAGCCCTAAGTGGGGGCTACACCTTC. It codes for CASSLALSGGYTF.

This chain joins TRBV12-5 and TRBJ1-2; no reliable D call. CDR3 length: 11 residues. Germline V gives CDR1 LGHNT, CDR2 FRNRAP. V was clipped by 4 bases and J by 4 bases, with 4 bases between them. DNA of the CDR3: TGTGCTAGTGGTTCTCCCTATGGCTACACCTTC. As protein: CASGSPYGYTF.

This clonotype was seen at least ten times. This chain uses TRBV20-1 with TRBJ1-2; D is unresolved. Germline CDR1 reads DFQATT; CDR2 reads SNEGSKA (reference sequence). Trimming took 1 base from V and 2 from J, leaving 17 bases between them. The CDR3 loop spans 16 amino acids. The CDR3 is CSARVTLYRPNYGYTF. The CDR3 coding sequence is TGCAGTGCTAGAGTAACCCTCTATAGGCCCAACTATGGCTACACCTTC.